Listed below are T cell receptor beta chains from one sample, sequenced in a study of T cell repertoires in cytomegalovirus infection. MiXCR, run by TCRdb on the reads, gives a single entry per CDR3 protein. The sample comprises more than 350,000 distinct CDR3 sequences, roughly 30% of which are singletons, and approximately 14% rests with the top ten. The sample comprised PBMCs. All receptors derive from a human donor in good health (CMV status not recorded). Some clones in this sample may be carry-over from other donors' samples. Both conserved end residues are trimmed from each CDR3. Each record gives: V gene, J gene, D gene, CDR3 protein. D genes are given only for firm matches.

TRBV10-3	TRBJ1-2	-	AISESGNRDPT
TRBV10-1	TRBJ1-6	-	ASGGRNNSPLH
TRBV12-3/TRBV12-4	TRBJ1-6	-	ASSSGGWNSPLH
TRBV28	TRBJ2-3	TRBD2	ASGLRGGATDTQY
TRBV6-1	TRBJ2-5	TRBD1	ASIRDRGAETQY
TRBV6-2/TRBV6-3	TRBJ2-2	TRBD2	ASSYSARGGSGELF
TRBV7-2	TRBJ2-5	TRBD2	ASSLGRGETQY
TRBV12-3/TRBV12-4	TRBJ1-1	-	ASSSYTEAF
TRBV7-4	TRBJ1-1	-	ASSPRDGEGAF
TRBV5-4	TRBJ2-5	-	ASSLAGNQETQY
TRBV7-2	TRBJ1-2	-	ASSPLGTPVLRVGYT
TRBV6-6	TRBJ1-1	TRBD1	ASRYPGTANTEAF
TRBV7-2	TRBJ1-3	TRBD1	ASSLVTGAGNTIY
TRBV5-1	TRBJ1-2	-	ASSRGPQEGYT
TRBV11-3	TRBJ2-2	TRBD2	ASSDSGGTTVELF
TRBV6-5	TRBJ2-7	-	ASSYDQSREQY
TRBV27	TRBJ1-3	-	ASKRTGVTSSGNTIY
TRBV27	TRBJ1-1	TRBD1	SSSTPGQGNTEAF
TRBV20-1	TRBJ2-7	TRBD1	SARDGDRGSYEQY
TRBV11-2	TRBJ2-7	-	ASTTSGGGYYEQY
TRBV15	TRBJ2-7	TRBD2	ATSRDPQGGGLAYEQY
TRBV4-1	TRBJ1-2	-	ASSSVVTGWNGYT
TRBV12-3/TRBV12-4	TRBJ2-7	-	ASSFTASSYEQY
TRBV20-1	TRBJ1-2	TRBD1	SAGKPRWDSANYGYT
TRBV7-4	TRBJ2-7	TRBD1	ASSGTGDSYEQY
TRBV7-7	TRBJ2-3	-	ASSPSRVADTQY
TRBV12-3/TRBV12-4	TRBJ1-1	-	ASTHPPQEVNAEAF
TRBV4-1	TRBJ1-1	-	ASSQEGHPAGGRTEAF
TRBV6-6	TRBJ2-3	-	ASTRSKTYTDTQY